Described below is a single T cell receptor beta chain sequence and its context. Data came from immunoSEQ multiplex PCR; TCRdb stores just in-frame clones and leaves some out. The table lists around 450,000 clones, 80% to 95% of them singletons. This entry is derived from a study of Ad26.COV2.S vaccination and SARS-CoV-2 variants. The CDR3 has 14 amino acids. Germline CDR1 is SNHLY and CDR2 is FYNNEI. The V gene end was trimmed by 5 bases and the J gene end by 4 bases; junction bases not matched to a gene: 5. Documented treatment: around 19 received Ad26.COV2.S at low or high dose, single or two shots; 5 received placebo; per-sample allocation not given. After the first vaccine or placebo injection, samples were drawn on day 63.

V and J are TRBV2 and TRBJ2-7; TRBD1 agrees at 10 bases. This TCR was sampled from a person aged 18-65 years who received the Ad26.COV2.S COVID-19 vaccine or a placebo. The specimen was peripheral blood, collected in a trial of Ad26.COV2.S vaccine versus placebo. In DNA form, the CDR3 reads TGTGCCAGCAGTCCGACAGGGGGCAGGTACGAGCAGTACTTC. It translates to CASSPTGGRYEQYF.